These 20 T cell receptor beta chains originate from one sample sequenced in a study of response to subunit inactivated influenza vaccine. TCRdb fed the RT-PCR reads into MiXCR, producing one record per CDR3 protein. Among around 650,000 distinct CDR3 sequences, around a sixth were seen once, and the ten largest hold around a tenth. This material consisted of PBMCs from blood, taken roughly 12 days after vaccination. Receptors were obtained from a man aged 50-59 years who received an inactivated influenza vaccine.

V and J are TRBV20-1 and TRBJ2-2, with D maybe TRBD1 (6 bases). CDR3 size: 16 residues. Germline V gene sequence: CDR1 DFQATT, CDR2 SNEGSKA (reference sequence). Trimming stripped 0 bases from V and 6 bases from J, with 17 bases between. The CDR3 sequence: CSARDGQSDPAGELFF. The CDR3 nucleotides read TGCAGTGCTAGAGACGGACAGTCCGACCCCGCCGGGGAGCTGTTTTTT.

This sequence joins TRBV18 and TRBJ2-1; weak D call: TRBD2 (6 bases). The CDR3 consists of 14 residues. V was pared by 3 bases and J by 7 bases, with 13 bases between. Per germline, CDR1 KGHSH and CDR2 LQKENI. The CDR3, as DNA: TGTGCCAGCTCACCCCGGGACTCTACGAATGAGCAGTTCTTC. This sequence encodes CASSPRDSTNEQFF.

This chain connects TRBV20-1 to TRBJ2-1; 7 bases agree with TRBD2. The J segment lost 4 bases and the V segment lost 3 bases, leaving 9 bases of the junction unmatched. This CDR3 is built from 15 residues. Germline CDR1 reads DFQATT; CDR2 reads SNEGSKA (reference sequence). Written as DNA, the CDR3 is TGCAGTGCTAGTTTTGAGCGGGGAATTTACAATGAGCAGTTCTTC. As protein: CSASFERGIYNEQFF.

The rearrangement uses TRBV4-2 and TRBJ2-5; a weak D match, TRBD1 (5 bases). This CDR3 region has 14 residues. Trimming took off 1 base at V and 5 bases at J, with 11 bases between the two ends. Germline assignment: CDR1 LGHNA and CDR2 YNFKEQ. CDR3 sequence (DNA): TGTGCCAGCAGCCAAGGCAGGGTGGGGGAGACCCAGTACTTC. Translated: CASSQGRVGETQYF.

This clonotype was seen only a few times. The genes are TRBV12-3 or TRBV12-4 and TRBJ2-2; TRBD2 agrees at 10 bases. The CDR3 sequence is 14 residues long. The junction had 6 bases not matched to a gene; V was cut back by 7 bases and J by 7 bases. This chain's CDR3 is CASKIAGGHGELFF. Here the CDR3 DNA reads TGTGCCAGCAAAATAGCGGGGGGACACGGGGAGCTGTTTTTT.

This clonotype was detected a few times. The V and J genes are TRBV20-1 and TRBJ2-1, with 11 bases lining up with TRBD1. Per the germline V gene, CDR1 is DFQATT and CDR2 is SNEGSKA (reference sequence). This CDR3 has 13 amino acids. V dropped 6 bases and J dropped 5; count of bases not matched to a gene: 3. The CDR3 reads CSAPDRGHNEQFF. In nucleotides, the CDR3 is TGCAGTGCCCCGGACAGGGGGCACAATGAGCAGTTCTTC.

The chain employs TRBV6-5 and TRBJ2-1; D assignment may be TRBD1 or TRBD2 (5 bases each). The CDR3 runs to 14 residues. Trimming cost V 0 bases and J 9 bases, with 12 bases left between them. CDR1 is MNHEY, CDR2 SVGAGI, per germline. Written as DNA, the CDR3 is TGTGCCAGCAGTTACTCATCACCTGGGGGTGAGCAGTTCTTC. As protein: CASSYSSPGGEQFF.

This clonotype was detected a few times. The V and J genes are TRBV6-6 and TRBJ2-7; possibly TRBD1 for D (6 bases). The CDR3 covers 13 residues. Germline V CDR1 and CDR2: MNHNY, SVGAGI (reference sequence). The V gene lost 2 bases and the J gene lost 9 bases, with 14 bases spanning the gap. CDR3 amino acids: CASSYDRPHLQYF. CDR3 DNA: TGTGCCAGCAGTTACGACAGGCCCCATCTGCAGTACTTC.

The chain uses TRBV11-2 and TRBJ2-7; weak D call: TRBD1 (5 bases). The CDR3 is made up of 15 amino acids. Germline CDR1 reads SGHAT; CDR2 reads FQNNGV. V lost 3 bases and J 6 bases, leaving 18 bases between the germline ends. The CDR3 DNA reads TGTGCCAGCAGCTTCGGAACAGGCCAAGCGCGCGAGCAGTACTTC. Residues: CASSFGTGQAREQYF.

The chain couples TRBV12-3 or TRBV12-4 to TRBJ2-2; D possibly corresponds to TRBD2 (5 bases). V was trimmed by 2 bases and J by 8 bases, leaving 12 bases between them. This CDR3 has 14 amino acids. The CDR3 sequence is CASSLSASGGELFF. The CDR3, as DNA: TGTGCCAGCAGTTTAAGTGCCTCGGGAGGGGAGCTGTTTTTT.

The sample holds many counts of this clonotype. The V and J genes are TRBV7-2 and TRBJ2-3, with a possible D match to TRBD1 (5 bases). Germline CDR1 reads SGHTA; CDR2 reads FQGNSA. The CDR3 totals 13 residues. The V gene lost 2 bases and the J gene lost 5 bases, with 8 bases spanning the gap. CDR3 region: CASSLQGGDTQYF. In DNA form, the CDR3 reads TGTGCCAGCAGCTTACAGGGTGGAGATACGCAGTATTTT.

The chain couples TRBV7-2 to TRBJ2-1; tentative D call: TRBD2 (6 bases). V lost 6 bases to trimming and J lost 0 bases, with 12 bases between them. The CDR3 runs to 15 residues. CDR1 and CDR2 from the germline V gene are SGHTA and FQGNSA. The CDR3 DNA reads as TGTGCCAGCAGTCCTACTAGCCACTCCTACAATGAGCAGTTCTTC. Its protein is CASSPTSHSYNEQFF. Full variable domain (missing parts from reference TRBV7-2 and TRBJ2-1): GAGVSQSPSNKVTEKGKDVELRCDPISGHTALYWYRQSLGQGLEFLIYFQGNSAPDKSGLPSDRFSAERTGGSVSTLTIQRTQQEDSAVYLCASSPTSHSYNEQFFGPGTRLTVL.

This chain joins TRBV5-1 and TRBJ1-4; a possible D gene is TRBD1 (6 bases). This CDR3 spans 15 amino acids. CDR1 is SGHRS and CDR2 is YFSETQ in the germline V gene. Trimming took off 1 base at V and 8 bases at J, with 15 bases between the two ends. For the CDR3, the DNA is TGCGCCAGCAGCTTGACAGGGAACAAAGTGGAAAAACTGTTTTTT. It encodes CASSLTGNKVEKLFF.

The rearrangement links TRBV6-6 to TRBJ2-2, with D uncertain. The ends were cut back, 8 bases at V and 1 base at J, with 5 bases in the middle. This CDR3 is built from 12 residues. Germline CDR1 is MNHNY and CDR2 is SVGAGI (reference sequence). The CDR3: CASCGNTGELFF. The CDR3 DNA follows: TGTGCCAGCTGCGGGAACACCGGGGAGCTGTTTTTT.

There are a few counts of this clonotype. The rearrangement links TRBV6-2 or TRBV6-3 to TRBJ2-5, with D perhaps assigned TRBD1 or TRBD2 (6 bases each). Germline CDR1 reads MNHEY; CDR2 reads SVGEGT. This CDR3 has 16 amino acids. Trimming stripped 4 bases from V and 4 bases from J, with 19 bases between. The CDR3 bases are TGTGCCAGCAGTTCCGTAGGGGGGCTGGATAGAGAGACCCAGTACTTC. Protein: CASSSVGGLDRETQYF.

This clonotype was detected only once. V usage is TRBV28 and J usage is TRBJ2-3; weak D call: TRBD1 (8 bases). V was trimmed by 9 bases and J by 3 bases, leaving 22 bases between them. Germline values: CDR1 MDHEN, CDR2 SYDVKM. CDR3 length: 16 amino acids. The CDR3 nucleotides read TGTGCCAGTAGGTCCGACAGGGGAGGGCGAACAGATACGCAGTATTTT. Protein product: CASRSDRGGRTDTQYF.

V and J are TRBV29-1 and TRBJ2-4; D possibly uses TRBD1 or TRBD2 (6 bases each). CDR3 length: 12 residues. Germline V CDR1 and CDR2: SQVTM, ANQGSEA. V dropped 2 bases and J dropped 6 bases, with 8 bases sitting between them. CDR3 coding DNA: TGCAGCGTTGAAAAGGGGGGAAACATTCAGTACTTC. This translates into CSVEKGGNIQYF.

The chain employs TRBV5-1 and TRBJ2-5; 7 nucleotides line up with TRBD2. CDR1 SGHRS and CDR2 YFSETQ come from the germline V gene. CDR3 size: 15 residues. V lost 4 bases to trimming and J lost 4 bases; unmatched junction nucleotides: 10. CDR3 nucleotide sequence: TGCGCCAGCAGCCTTGGACTAGGACTGGGAGAGACCCAGTACTTC. It is translated as CASSLGLGLGETQYF. The whole variable domain, filled in from reference TRBV5-1 and TRBJ2-5, reads KAGVTQTPRYLIKTRGQQVTLSCSPISGHRSVSWYQQTPGQGLQFLFEYFSETQRNKGNFPGRFSGRQFSNSRSEMNVSTLELGDSALYLCASSLGLGLGETQYFGPGTRLLVL.

This clonotype was picked up many times. The V and J genes are TRBV20-1 and TRBJ2-5; 8 bases match TRBD2. Losses at the gene ends were 0 bases for V and 4 bases for J; bases not matched to a gene: 4. Germline lookup yields CDR1 DFQATT and CDR2 SNEGSKA (reference sequence). The CDR3 loop spans 14 amino acids. CDR3 DNA sequence: TGCAGTGCTAGAGAGTCGGGGGGGATAGAGACCCAGTACTTC. This translates into CSARESGGIETQYF.

This clonotype was detected only a few times. The chain recombines TRBV20-1 with TRBJ2-7, with 15 positions matching TRBD2. The germline V gene has CDR1 DFQATT and CDR2 SNEGSKA (reference sequence). The CDR3 sequence is 16 residues long. Trimming took 1 base from V and 1 from J; bases not matched to a gene: 2. The CDR3 region is CSARGTSGRVSYEQYF. In nucleotides, the CDR3 is TGCAGTGCTAGAGGGACTAGCGGGAGGGTATCCTACGAGCAGTACTTC.